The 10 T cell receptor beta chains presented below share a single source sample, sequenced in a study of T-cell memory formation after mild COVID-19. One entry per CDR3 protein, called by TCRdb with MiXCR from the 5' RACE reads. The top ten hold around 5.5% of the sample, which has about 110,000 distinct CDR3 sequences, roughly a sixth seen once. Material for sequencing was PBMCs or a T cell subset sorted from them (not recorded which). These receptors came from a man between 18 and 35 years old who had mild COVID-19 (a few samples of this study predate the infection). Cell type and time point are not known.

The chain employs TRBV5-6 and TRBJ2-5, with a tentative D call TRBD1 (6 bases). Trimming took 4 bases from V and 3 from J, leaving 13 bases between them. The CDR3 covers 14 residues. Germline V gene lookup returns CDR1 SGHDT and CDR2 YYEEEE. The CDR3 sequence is CASSLQGTKETQYF. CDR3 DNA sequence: TGTGCCAGCAGCCTACAGGGTACGAAAGAGACCCAGTACTTC.

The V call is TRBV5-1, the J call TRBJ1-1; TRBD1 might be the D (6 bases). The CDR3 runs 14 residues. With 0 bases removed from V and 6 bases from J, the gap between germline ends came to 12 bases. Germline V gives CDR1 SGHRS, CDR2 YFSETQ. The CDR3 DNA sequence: TGCGCCAGCAGCTTGGAAACATCAGGGGCTGAAGCTTTCTTT. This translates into CASSLETSGAEAFF. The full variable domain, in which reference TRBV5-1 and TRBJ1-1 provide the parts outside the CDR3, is KAGVTQTPRYLIKTRGQQVTLSCSPISGHRSVSWYQQTPGQGLQFLFEYFSETQRNKGNFPGRFSGRQFSNSRSEMNVSTLELGDSALYLCASSLETSGAEAFFGQGTRLTVV.

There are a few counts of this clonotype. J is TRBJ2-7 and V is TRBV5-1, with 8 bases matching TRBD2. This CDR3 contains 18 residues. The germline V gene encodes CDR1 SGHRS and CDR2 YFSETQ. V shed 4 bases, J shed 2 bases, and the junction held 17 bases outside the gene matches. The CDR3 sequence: CASSAHKGGGHRTYEQYF. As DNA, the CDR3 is TGCGCCAGCAGCGCGCACAAGGGCGGGGGGCATCGGACCTACGAGCAGTACTTC.

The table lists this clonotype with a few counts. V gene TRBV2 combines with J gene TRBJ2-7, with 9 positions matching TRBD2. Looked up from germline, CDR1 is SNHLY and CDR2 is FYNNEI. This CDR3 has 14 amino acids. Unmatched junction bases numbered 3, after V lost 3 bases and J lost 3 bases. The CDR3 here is CASSEAAGGYEQYV. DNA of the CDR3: TGTGCCAGCAGTGAGGCAGCGGGGGGCTACGAGCAGTACGTC.

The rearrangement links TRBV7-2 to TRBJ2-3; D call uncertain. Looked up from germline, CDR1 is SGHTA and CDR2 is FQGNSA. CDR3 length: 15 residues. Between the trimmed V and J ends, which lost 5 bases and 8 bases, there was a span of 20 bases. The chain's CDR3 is CASSTTPGPMATQYF. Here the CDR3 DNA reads TGTGCCAGCAGCACGACACCGGGCCCCATGGCTACGCAGTATTTT. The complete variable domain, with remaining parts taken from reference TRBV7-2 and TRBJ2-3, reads GAGVSQSPSNKVTEKGKDVELRCDPISGHTALYWYRQSLGQGLEFLIYFQGNSAPDKSGLPSDRFSAERTGGSVSTLTIQRTQQEDSAVYLCASSTTPGPMATQYFGPGTRLTVL.

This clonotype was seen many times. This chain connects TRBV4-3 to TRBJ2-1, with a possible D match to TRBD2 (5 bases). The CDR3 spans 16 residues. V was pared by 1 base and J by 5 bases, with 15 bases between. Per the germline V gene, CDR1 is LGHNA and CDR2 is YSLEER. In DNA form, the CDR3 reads TGCGCCAGCAGCCAAGTTAGGGCAGACGGGGACAATGAGCAGTTCTTC. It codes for CASSQVRADGDNEQFF.

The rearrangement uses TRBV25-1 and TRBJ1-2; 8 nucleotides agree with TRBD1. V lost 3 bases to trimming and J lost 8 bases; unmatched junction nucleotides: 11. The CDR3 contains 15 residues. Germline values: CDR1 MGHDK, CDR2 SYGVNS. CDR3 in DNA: TGTGCCAGCAGTGAGTCCGGGACAGGACCCTCGGGCTACACCTTC. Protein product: CASSESGTGPSGYTF.

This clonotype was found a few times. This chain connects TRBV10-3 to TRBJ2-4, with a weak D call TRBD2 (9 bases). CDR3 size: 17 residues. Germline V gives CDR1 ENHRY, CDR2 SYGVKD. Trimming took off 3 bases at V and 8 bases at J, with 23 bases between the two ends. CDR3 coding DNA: TGTGCCATCAGTGACCCTCAGGGGGCCGCGGGAGGGGACATTCAGTACTTC. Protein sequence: CAISDPQGAAGGDIQYF.

The CDR3 DNA reads as TGTGCCAGCAGCTTAGCGGATTACAATGAGCAGTTCTTC. Translated: CASSLADYNEQFF. V and J are TRBV7-2 and TRBJ2-1; D is ambiguous. Germline loops: CDR1 SGHTA, CDR2 FQGNSA. This CDR3 is built from 13 residues. V was trimmed by 0 bases and J by 4 bases, leaving 4 bases between them.

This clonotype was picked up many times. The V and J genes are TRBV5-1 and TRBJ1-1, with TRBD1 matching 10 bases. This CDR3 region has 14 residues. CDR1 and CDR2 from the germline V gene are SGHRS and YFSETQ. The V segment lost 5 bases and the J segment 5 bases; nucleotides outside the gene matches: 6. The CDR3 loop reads CASRADRGLTEAFF. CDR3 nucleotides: TGCGCCAGCAGAGCTGACAGGGGGCTAACTGAAGCTTTCTTT.